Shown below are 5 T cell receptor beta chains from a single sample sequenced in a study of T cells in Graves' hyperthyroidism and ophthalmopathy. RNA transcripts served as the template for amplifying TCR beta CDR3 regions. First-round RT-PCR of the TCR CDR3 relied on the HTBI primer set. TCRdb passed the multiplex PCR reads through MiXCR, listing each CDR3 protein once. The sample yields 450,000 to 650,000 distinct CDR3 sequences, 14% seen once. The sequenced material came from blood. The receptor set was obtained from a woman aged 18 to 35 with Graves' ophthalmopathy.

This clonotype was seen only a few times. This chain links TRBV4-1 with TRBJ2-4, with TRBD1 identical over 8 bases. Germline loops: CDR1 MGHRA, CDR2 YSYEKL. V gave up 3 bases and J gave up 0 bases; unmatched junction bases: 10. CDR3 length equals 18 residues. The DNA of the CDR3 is TGCGCCAGCAGCCACTCAAGAGACAGGGGTCTAGCCAAAAACATTCAGTACTTC. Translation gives CASSHSRDRGLAKNIQYF.

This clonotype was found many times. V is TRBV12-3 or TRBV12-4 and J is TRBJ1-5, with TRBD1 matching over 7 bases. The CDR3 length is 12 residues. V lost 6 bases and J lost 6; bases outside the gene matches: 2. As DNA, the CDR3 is TGTGCCAGCAGAACAGGGGCTCAGCCCCAGCATTTT. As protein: CASRTGAQPQHF.

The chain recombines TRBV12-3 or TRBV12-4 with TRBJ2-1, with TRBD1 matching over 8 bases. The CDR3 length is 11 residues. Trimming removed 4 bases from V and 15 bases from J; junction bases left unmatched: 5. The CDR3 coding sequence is TGTGCCAGCAGTTCCGGACAGGGTCGGTTCTTC. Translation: CASSSGQGRFF.

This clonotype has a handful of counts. In DNA, the CDR3 is TGTGCCAGCAGTAAATACACTGGGGGGAATGAGCAGTTCTTC. Its protein is CASSKYTGGNEQFF. The gene calls are TRBV6-1 and TRBJ2-1, with D maybe TRBD2 (6 bases). Between the trimmed V and J ends, which lost 5 bases and 7 bases, there was a span of 15 bases. This CDR3 has 14 residues. Germline V gene data show CDR1 as MNHNS and CDR2 as SASEGT.

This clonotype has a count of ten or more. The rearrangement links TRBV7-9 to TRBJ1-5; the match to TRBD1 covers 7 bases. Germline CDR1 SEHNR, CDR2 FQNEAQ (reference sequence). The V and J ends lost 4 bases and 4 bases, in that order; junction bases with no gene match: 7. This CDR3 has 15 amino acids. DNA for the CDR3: TGTGCCAGCAGCTACCACGGACAGGAGAATCAGCCCCAGCATTTT. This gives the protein CASSYHGQENQPQHF. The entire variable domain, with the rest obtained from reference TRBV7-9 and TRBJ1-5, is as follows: DTGVSQNPRHKITKRGQNVTFRCDPISEHNRLYWYRQTLGQGPEFLTYFQNEAQLEKSRLLSDRFSAERPKGSFSTLEIQRTEQGDSAMYLCASSYHGQENQPQHFGDGTRLSIL.